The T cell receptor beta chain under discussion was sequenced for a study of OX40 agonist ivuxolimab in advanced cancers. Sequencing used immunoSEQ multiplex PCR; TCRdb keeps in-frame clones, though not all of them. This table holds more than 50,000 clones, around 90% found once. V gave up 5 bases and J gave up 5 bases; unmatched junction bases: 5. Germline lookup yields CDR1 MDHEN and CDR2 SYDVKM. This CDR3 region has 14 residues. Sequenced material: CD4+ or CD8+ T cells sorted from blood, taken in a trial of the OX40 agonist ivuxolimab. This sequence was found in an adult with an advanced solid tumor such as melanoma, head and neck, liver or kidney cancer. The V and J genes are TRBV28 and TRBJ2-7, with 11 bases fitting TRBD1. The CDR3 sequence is CASSAPGQGDEQYF. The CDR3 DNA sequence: TGTGCCAGCAGTGCACCGGGACAGGGGGACGAGCAGTACTTC.